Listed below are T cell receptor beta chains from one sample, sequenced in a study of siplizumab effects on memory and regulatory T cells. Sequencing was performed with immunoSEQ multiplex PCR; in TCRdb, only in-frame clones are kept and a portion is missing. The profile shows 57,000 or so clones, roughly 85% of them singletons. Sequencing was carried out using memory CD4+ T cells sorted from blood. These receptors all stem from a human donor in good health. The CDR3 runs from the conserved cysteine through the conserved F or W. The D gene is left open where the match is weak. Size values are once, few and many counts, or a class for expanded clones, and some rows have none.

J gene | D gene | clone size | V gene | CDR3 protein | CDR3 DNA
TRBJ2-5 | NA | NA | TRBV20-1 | CSAARGETQYF | TGCAGTGCTGCCCGGGGAGAGACCCAGTACTTC
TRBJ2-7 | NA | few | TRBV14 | CASSPGGAGARFEQYF | TGTGCCAGCAGCCCCGGGGGCGCAGGGGCGAGGTTCGAGCAGTACTTC
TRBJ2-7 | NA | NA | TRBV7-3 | CASSLMQGADLEQYF | TGTGCCAGCAGCTTAATGCAGGGAGCCGATCTGGAGCAGTACTTC
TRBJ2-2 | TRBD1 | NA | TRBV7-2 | CASSLNAATGGNTGELFF | TGTGCCAGCAGCTTAAACGCGGCGACAGGGGGGAACACCGGGGAGCTGTTTTTT
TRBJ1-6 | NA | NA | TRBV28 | CASSLGASPLHF | TGTGCCAGCAGTTTAGGGGCTTCACCCCTCCACTTT
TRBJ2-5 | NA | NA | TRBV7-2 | CASSRSQQETQYF | TGTGCCAGCAGCCGAAGCCAGCAAGAGACCCAGTACTTC
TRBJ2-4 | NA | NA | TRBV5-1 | CASSWGSQNIQYF | TGCGCCAGCAGCTGGGGTAGCCAAAACATTCAGTACTTC
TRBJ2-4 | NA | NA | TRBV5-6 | CASSLPVGIQYF | TGTGCCAGCAGCCTCCCGGTGGGCATTCAGTACTTC
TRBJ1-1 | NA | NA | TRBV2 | CASRAGPTNTEAFF | TGTGCCAGCAGAGCGGGACCAACGAACACTGAAGCTTTCTTT
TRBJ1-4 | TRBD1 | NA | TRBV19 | CASSNMETGEKLFF | TGTGCCAGTAGCAATATGGAGACAGGGGAAAAACTGTTTTTT
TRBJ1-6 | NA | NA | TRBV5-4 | CASAAATLHSPLHF | TGTGCCAGCGCAGCGGCGACCCTCCATTCACCCCTCCACTTT
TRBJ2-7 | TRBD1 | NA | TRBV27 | CASGLTGQGSYEQYF | TGTGCCAGCGGTCTGACCGGACAGGGCTCCTACGAGCAGTACTTC
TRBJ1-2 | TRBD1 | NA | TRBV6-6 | CASSPGTANYGYTF | TGTGCCAGCAGCCCCGGGACAGCAAACTATGGCTACACCTTC
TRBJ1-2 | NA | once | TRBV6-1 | CASSDYGYTF | TGTGCCAGCAGTGACTATGGCTACACCTTC
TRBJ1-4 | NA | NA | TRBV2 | CASRDGRTAVNEKLFF | TGTGCCAGCAGAGACGGTAGGACAGCCGTTAATGAAAAACTGTTTTTT
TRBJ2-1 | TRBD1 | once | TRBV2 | CASSATGGARNEQFF | TGTGCCAGCAGCGCGACAGGGGGCGCGAGAAATGAGCAGTTCTTC
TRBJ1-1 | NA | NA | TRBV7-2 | CASSLGGEAFF | TGTGCCAGCAGCTTAGGGGGTGAAGCTTTCTTT
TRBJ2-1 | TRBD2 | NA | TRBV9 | CASSLAGGRSYNEQFF | TGTGCCAGCAGTCTAGCGGGGGGGCGATCCTACAATGAGCAGTTCTTC
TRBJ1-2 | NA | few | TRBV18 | CASSPTDGTNYGYTF | TGTGCCAGCTCACCGACGGACGGTACTAACTATGGCTACACCTTC
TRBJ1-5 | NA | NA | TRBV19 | CASRPGRINQPQHF | TGTGCCAGTAGACCCGGACGGATAAATCAGCCCCAGCATTTT
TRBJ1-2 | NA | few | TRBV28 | CASSSSSSNVGYGYTF | TGTGCCAGCAGTTCCTCATCTTCTAACGTTGGCTATGGCTACACCTTC
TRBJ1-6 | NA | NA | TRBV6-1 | CASTLGDTNSPLHF | TGTGCCAGCACTCTAGGGGACACCAATTCACCCCTCCACTTT
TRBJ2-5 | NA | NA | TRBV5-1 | CASSVTRETQYF | TGCGCCAGCAGTGTTACTCGGGAGACCCAGTACTTC
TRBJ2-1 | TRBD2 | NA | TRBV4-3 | CASSQLKPSGVYNEQFF | TGCGCCAGCAGCCAATTGAAACCTAGCGGGGTCTACAATGAGCAGTTCTTC
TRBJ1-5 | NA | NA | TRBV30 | CAWSPLAGGAGNQPQHF | TGTGCCTGGAGTCCACTTGCGGGGGGCGCCGGCAATCAGCCCCAGCATTTT
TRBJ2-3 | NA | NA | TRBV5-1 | CASSLALSSTDTQYF | TGCGCCAGCAGCTTGGCCCTCTCCAGCACAGATACGCAGTATTTT
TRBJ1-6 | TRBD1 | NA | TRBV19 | CASRDGDRAGPLHF | TGTGCCAGTAGAGATGGGGACAGGGCTGGACCCCTCCACTTT
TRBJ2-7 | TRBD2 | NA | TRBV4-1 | CASSQEWGGGGTYEQYF | TGCGCCAGCAGCCAAGAGTGGGGTGGCGGGGGAACCTACGAGCAGTACTTC
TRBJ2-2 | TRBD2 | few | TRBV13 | CASSFKGLGFGTGELFF | TGTGCCAGCAGCTTTAAGGGACTAGGATTTGGGACCGGGGAGCTGTTTTTT
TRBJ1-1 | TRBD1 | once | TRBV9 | CASSVLADRASLAFF | TGTGCCAGCAGCGTACTAGCGGACAGGGCGTCGTTAGCTTTCTTT
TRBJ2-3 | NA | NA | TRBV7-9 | CASSFPLQGSTDTQYF | TGTGCCAGCAGCTTCCCTTTACAGGGCAGCACAGATACGCAGTATTTT
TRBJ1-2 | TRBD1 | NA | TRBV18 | CASSPGQGPNYGYTF | TGTGCCAGCTCCCCCGGACAGGGGCCTAACTATGGCTACACCTTC
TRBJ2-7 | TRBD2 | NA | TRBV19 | CASMVRGGYEQYF | TGTGCCAGTATGGTGCGGGGGGGATACGAGCAGTACTTC
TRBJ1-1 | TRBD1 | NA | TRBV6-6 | CASSLRQGGRTEAFF | TGTGCCAGCAGTTTACGACAGGGGGGTAGGACTGAAGCTTTCTTT
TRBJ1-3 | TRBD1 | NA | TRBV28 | CASTRTGTTGNTIYF | TGTGCCAGCACCCGGACAGGGACAACTGGAAACACCATATATTTT
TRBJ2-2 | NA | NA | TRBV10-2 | CASSQQGPNTGELFF | TGCGCCAGCAGTCAACAGGGACCGAACACCGGGGAGCTGTTTTTT
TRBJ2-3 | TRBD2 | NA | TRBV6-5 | CASSPGLAGEGQYF | TGTGCCAGCAGCCCCGGGTTAGCGGGGGAGGGGCAGTATTTT
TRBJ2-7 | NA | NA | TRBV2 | CASSGSDRGVDEQYF | TGTGCCAGCAGTGGGTCGGACAGAGGGGTCGACGAGCAGTACTTC
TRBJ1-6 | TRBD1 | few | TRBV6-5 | CASKLEGQGYSPLHF | TGTGCCAGCAAATTGGAGGGACAGGGTTACTCACCCCTCCACTTT
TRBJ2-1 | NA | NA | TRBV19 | CASSGDSNNEQFF | TGTGCCAGTAGTGGAGACAGTAACAATGAGCAGTTCTTC
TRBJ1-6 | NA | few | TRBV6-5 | CASSFPRDNSPLHF | TGTGCCAGCAGTTTCCCCCGGGATAATTCACCCCTCCACTTT
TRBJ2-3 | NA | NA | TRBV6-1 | CASSEVKGAGDTQYF | TGTGCCAGCAGTGAAGTAAAAGGGGCCGGAGATACGCAGTATTTT
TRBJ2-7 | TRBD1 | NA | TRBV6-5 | CASSYSRTGDSYEQYF | TGTGCCAGCAGTTACTCCCGGACAGGGGATTCCTACGAGCAGTACTTC
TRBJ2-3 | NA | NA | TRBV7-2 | CASSAHERRGTDTQYF | TGTGCCAGCAGCGCCCATGAGCGACGCGGCACAGATACGCAGTATTTT
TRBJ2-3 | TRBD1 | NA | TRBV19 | CASSWTGGGTDTQYF | TGTGCCAGTAGTTGGACAGGGGGCGGCACAGATACGCAGTATTTT
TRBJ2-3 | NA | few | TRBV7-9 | CASSYPVGGGTDTQYF | TGTGCCAGCAGCTACCCGGTAGGGGGGGGCACAGATACGCAGTATTTT
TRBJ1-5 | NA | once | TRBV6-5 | CASSAGQPQHF | TGTGCCAGCTCAGCGGGTCAGCCCCAGCATTTT
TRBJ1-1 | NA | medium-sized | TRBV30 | CAWSVPRVRAFF | TGTGCCTGGAGTGTACCAAGGGTGAGAGCTTTCTTT
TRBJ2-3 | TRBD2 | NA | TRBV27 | CASKKGLAGASDTQYF | TGTGCCAGCAAGAAGGGACTAGCGGGAGCCTCGGATACGCAGTATTTT
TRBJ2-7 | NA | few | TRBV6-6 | CASSLQSFAYEQYF | TGTGCCAGCAGCCTACAGAGCTTCGCCTACGAGCAGTACTTC
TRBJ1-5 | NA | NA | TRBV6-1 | CASSPDLTSNQPQHF | TGTGCCAGCAGCCCAGACCTCACCAGCAATCAGCCCCAGCATTTT
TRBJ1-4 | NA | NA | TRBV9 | CASSARGVSTNEKLFF | TGTGCCAGCAGCGCGAGGGGGGTATCAACTAATGAAAAACTGTTTTTT
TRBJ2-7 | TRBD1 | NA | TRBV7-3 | CASSFQQGKHEQYF | TGTGCCAGCAGCTTCCAACAGGGGAAACACGAGCAGTACTTC
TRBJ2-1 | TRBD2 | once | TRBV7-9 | CASSRLAGGRDEQFF | TGTGCCAGCAGCCGACTAGCGGGGGGCCGCGATGAGCAGTTCTTC
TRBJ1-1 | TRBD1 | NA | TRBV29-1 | CSVEGQGNTEAFF | TGCAGCGTTGAAGGACAGGGGAACACTGAAGCTTTCTTT
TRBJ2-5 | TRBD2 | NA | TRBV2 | CASSDPSGGRETQYF | TGTGCCAGCAGTGATCCTAGCGGGGGGCGAGAGACCCAGTACTTC
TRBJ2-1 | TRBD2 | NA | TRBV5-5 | CASSLKIGRLAGYYNEQFF | TGTGCCAGCAGCTTGAAGATTGGGAGACTAGCGGGATACTACAATGAGCAGTTCTTC